This TCR beta chain derives from a study of T cell changes during pregnancy in multiple sclerosis. Clones were sequenced by immunoSEQ multiplex PCR, and TCRdb holds only the in-frame ones, with some missing. Of under 50,000 clones in the sample, roughly 93% were seen once. Germline CDR1 and CDR2: SGHDT and YYEEEE. The CDR3 is made up of 17 amino acids. Trimming removed 1 base from V and 1 base from J; junction bases left unmatched: 8. The source is a female donor with multiple sclerosis, enrolled in a pregnancy study. This material consisted of CD4+ T cells from peripheral blood mononuclear cells, taken after pregnancy. The rearrangement uses TRBV5-6 and TRBJ2-7; 10 bases align to TRBD2. The CDR3: CASSLNKRGGSSYEQYF. CDR3 bases: TGTGCCAGCAGCTTGAACAAGCGGGGGGGCTCATCCTACGAGCAGTACTTC.